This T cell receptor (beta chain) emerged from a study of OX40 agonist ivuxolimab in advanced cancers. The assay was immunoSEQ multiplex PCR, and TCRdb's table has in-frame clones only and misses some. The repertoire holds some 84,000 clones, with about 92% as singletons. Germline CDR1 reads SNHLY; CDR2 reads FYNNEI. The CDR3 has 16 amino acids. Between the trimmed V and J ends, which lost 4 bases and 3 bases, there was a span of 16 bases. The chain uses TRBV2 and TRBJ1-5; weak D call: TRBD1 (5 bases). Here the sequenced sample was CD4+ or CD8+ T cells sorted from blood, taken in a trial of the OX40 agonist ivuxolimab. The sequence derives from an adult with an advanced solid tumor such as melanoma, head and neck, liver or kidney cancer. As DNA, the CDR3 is TGTGCCAGCAGTGCGCTAGGGAGCGGGGCCAATCAGCCCCAGCATTTT. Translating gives CASSALGSGANQPQHF. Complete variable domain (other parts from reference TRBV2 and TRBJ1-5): EPEVTQTPSHQVTQMGQEVILRCVPISNHLYFYWYRQILGQKVEFLVSFYNNEISEKSEIFDDQFSVERPDGSNFTLKIRSTKLEDSAMYFCASSALGSGANQPQHFGDGTRLSIL.